Shown below are 16 T cell receptor beta chains from a single sample sequenced in a study of blood T cell repertoires in COVID-19. Some clones are missing from TCRdb's copy, which holds only in-frame ones; the method was immunoSEQ multiplex PCR. The sample gives 25,000 to 35,000 clones, roughly nine tenths of which show up once; approximately 9% is in the top ten. Sequenced sample: peripheral blood. The source is a human donor in a cohort sampled during active COVID-19.

The gene calls are TRBV19 and TRBJ1-5; TRBD1 might be the D (5 bases). CDR1 and CDR2 from the germline V gene are LNHDA and SQIVND (reference sequence). There are 14 residues in the CDR3. The ends were cut back, 3 bases at V and 7 bases at J, with 13 bases in the middle. CDR3 DNA: TGTGCCAGTAGTATGGACGGGGGTGGGCAGCCCCAGCATTTT. Translating gives CASSMDGGGQPQHF.

The chain has TRBV7-9 and TRBJ2-5; TRBD2 aligns across 8 bases. Germline-derived CDR1 and CDR2 are SEHNR and FQNEAQ (reference sequence). The CDR3 consists of 16 residues. The J segment lost 1 base and the V segment lost 4 bases, leaving 8 bases of the junction unmatched. The CDR3 here is CASSSLAGSIQETQYF. The CDR3 DNA reads as TGTGCCAGCAGCTCCCTAGCGGGTTCTATCCAAGAGACCCAGTACTTC.

This chain's CDR3 is CASSAGQGASLTGELFF. In DNA, the CDR3 is TGCGCCAGCAGCGCGGGACAGGGGGCCTCCTTAACCGGGGAGCTGTTTTTT. The chain employs TRBV5-1 and TRBJ2-2; 12 nucleotides agree with TRBD1. The ends lost 4 bases at V and 5 bases at J; junction bases unmatched: 9. Germline assignment: CDR1 SGHRS and CDR2 YFSETQ. The CDR3 is 17 residues long.

The chain has TRBV11-2 and TRBJ2-2; 9 nucleotides match TRBD1. The CDR3 is made up of 15 amino acids. J gave up 5 bases and V 3 bases, and 4 bases lay outside the gene matches. Germline CDR1 SGHAT, CDR2 FQNNGV. CDR3 in DNA: TGTGCCAGCAGCTTGGGGACAGGGAAGACCGGGGAGCTGTTTTTT. It specifies CASSLGTGKTGELFF.

The genes are TRBV9 and TRBJ1-2; D is unresolved. From germline, CDR1 is SGDLS and CDR2 YYNGEE. V was pared by 4 bases and J by 0 bases, with 4 bases between. The CDR3 consists of 12 residues. In DNA form, the CDR3 reads TGTGCCAGCAGCCCAGCTAACTATGGCTACACCTTC. Amino acid sequence: CASSPANYGYTF.

CDR3 nucleotides: TGTGCCAGCTCACCGGGGCGGGGTAATCAGAACACTGAAGCTTTCTTT. Protein sequence: CASSPGRGNQNTEAFF. The V call is TRBV18, the J call TRBJ1-1, with a possible D match to TRBD1 (5 bases). Germline V lookup: CDR1 KGHSH, CDR2 LQKENI. This CDR3 contains 16 residues. V lost 3 bases and J 1 base, leaving 15 bases between the germline ends.

The gene calls are TRBV9 and TRBJ1-1; 10 bases fit TRBD1. Trimming removed 0 bases from V and 0 bases from J; junction bases left unmatched: 2. The CDR3 has 16 residues. Germline V CDR1 and CDR2: SGDLS, YYNGEE. The DNA for the CDR3 is TGTGCCAGCAGCGTAGGACAGGGGGCTTTGAACACTGAAGCTTTCTTT. Residues: CASSVGQGALNTEAFF. The whole variable domain, filled in from reference TRBV9 and TRBJ1-1, reads DSGVTQTPKHLITATGQRVTLRCSPRSGDLSVYWYQQSLDQGLQFLIQYYNGEERAKGNILERFSAQQFPDLHSELNLSSLELGDSALYFCASSVGQGALNTEAFFGQGTRLTVV.

The chain employs TRBV5-5 and TRBJ1-2; a possible D gene is TRBD1 (5 bases). The V gene lost 1 base and the J gene lost 8 bases, with 18 bases spanning the gap. Germline CDR1 reads SGHKS; CDR2 reads YYEKEE (reference sequence). The CDR3 is 15 residues long. The CDR3 region has the DNA TGTGCCAGCAGCTTGTCCGGGGGTGCCCCTCGAGGCTACACCTTC. Translated, it gives CASSLSGGAPRGYTF.

The chain couples TRBV3-1 (or the pseudogene TRBV3-2) to TRBJ1-2, with 7 bases identical to TRBD1. With 4 bases clipped from V and 6 bases from J, the junction kept 11 bases outside the gene matches. The CDR3 is 15 amino acids. Germline lookup yields CDR1 LGHDT and CDR2 YNNKEL (reference sequence). The CDR3 loop reads CASSPVVTGVDGYTF. In DNA, the CDR3 is TGTGCCAGCAGCCCTGTCGTAACAGGGGTTGATGGCTACACCTTC.

The V call is TRBV10-2, the J call TRBJ2-7, with TRBD2 matching over 11 bases. CDR3 length: 16 residues. The junction had 15 bases not matched to a gene; V was cut back by 7 bases and J by 7 bases. The germline V gene has CDR1 WSHSY and CDR2 SAAADI. The CDR3 DNA follows: TGCGCCAGCAAAACTAGCGGGAGCCCTGTGGTATATGAGCAGTACTTC. Translated: CASKTSGSPVVYEQYF.

V and J are TRBV6-1 and TRBJ1-3, with D hard to call. With 3 bases removed from V and 6 bases from J, the gap between germline ends came to 21 bases. CDR1 and CDR2 (germline): MNHNS, SASEGT. This CDR3 has 17 residues. The CDR3 DNA follows: TGTGCCAGCAGTGACTTCTCCCGGCCTAGGAATGAAAACACCATATATTTT. Translating it yields CASSDFSRPRNENTIYF.

The rearrangement joins TRBV7-9 to TRBJ1-3; TRBD1 agrees at 7 bases. The CDR3 runs 17 residues. With V trimmed by 4 bases and J by 4 bases, 13 bases remained unmatched. CDR1 and CDR2 from the germline V gene are SEHNR and FQNEAQ (reference sequence). For the CDR3, the DNA is TGTGCCAGCAGCTCATCCCCCGGGGACAGAGGCGGAAACACCATATATTTT. It specifies CASSSSPGDRGGNTIYF.

The chain has TRBV9 and TRBJ2-1, with D possibly TRBD2 on 6 matching bases. The germline CDR1 and CDR2 sequences are SGDLS and YYNGEE. This CDR3 is built from 14 residues. V was shortened by 3 bases and J by 6 bases, with 13 bases between the two germline ends. CDR3 nucleotide sequence: TGTGCCAGCAGCGGCGGAGGGCCCATCAATGAGCAGTTCTTC. Its translation is CASSGGGPINEQFF. Combining the CDR3 with reference TRBV9 and TRBJ2-1 gives the whole variable domain DSGVTQTPKHLITATGQRVTLRCSPRSGDLSVYWYQQSLDQGLQFLIQYYNGEERAKGNILERFSAQQFPDLHSELNLSSLELGDSALYFCASSGGGPINEQFFGPGTRLTVL.

The chain uses TRBV28 and TRBJ1-1; 9 positions match TRBD1. CDR3 length equals 13 residues. Unmatched junction bases numbered 4, after V lost 6 bases and J lost 5 bases. Germline CDR1 is MDHEN and CDR2 is SYDVKM. The CDR3 DNA reads TGTGCCAGCAGCCGGGACAGGGTTACTGAAGCTTTCTTT. Translating gives CASSRDRVTEAFF.

The V call is TRBV2, the J call TRBJ1-2; D possibly corresponds to TRBD1 (6 bases). Trimming took off 6 bases at V and 0 bases at J, with 11 bases between the two ends. Germline CDR1 SNHLY, CDR2 FYNNEI. The CDR3 has 14 amino acids. CDR3 amino acids: CASRGQPTNYGYTF. In DNA, the CDR3 is TGTGCCAGCAGAGGACAGCCAACTAACTATGGCTACACCTTC.

The chain carries TRBV11-2 and TRBJ1-1, with TRBD1 as a possible D gene (5 bases). CDR3 length: 15 residues. Deletions cut 1 base from V and 0 bases from J, with 9 bases between. Germline lookup yields CDR1 SGHAT and CDR2 FQNNGV. CDR3 nucleotide sequence: TGTGCCAGCAGCTTAGCTCAGGGCTTGAACACTGAAGCTTTCTTT. It is translated as CASSLAQGLNTEAFF.